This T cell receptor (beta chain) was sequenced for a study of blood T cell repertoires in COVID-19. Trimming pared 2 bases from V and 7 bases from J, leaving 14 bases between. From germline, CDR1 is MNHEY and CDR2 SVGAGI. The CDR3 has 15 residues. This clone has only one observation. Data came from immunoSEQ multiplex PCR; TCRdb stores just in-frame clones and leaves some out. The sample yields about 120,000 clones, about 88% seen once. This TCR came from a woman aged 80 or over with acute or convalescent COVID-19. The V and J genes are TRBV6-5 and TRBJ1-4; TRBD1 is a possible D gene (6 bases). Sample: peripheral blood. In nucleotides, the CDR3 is TGTGCCAGCAGTTACCAGGGGCGCGTCTCTGAAAAACTGTTTTTT. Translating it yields CASSYQGRVSEKLFF.